This entry concerns a single TCR beta chain. This record belongs to a study of blood T cell repertoires in COVID-19. At the level of the study: Samples of COVID-19 (acute and convalescent) were obtained from the United States, Italy and Spain. PBMCs, B-cell-depleted T cells, or T cells were the source of the cDNA or gDNA that made up the material.

As processed by the authors: Estimates of nucleated cell counts were drawn from the amplification of reference gene primers. Clones were read by immunoSEQ multiplex PCR, and TCRdb kept only the in-frame ones, dropping some. V and J calls plus clone size are reproduced from that table; the DNA served to infer D and trimming. The repertoire has approximately 150,000 clones, over 85% of them found once; the top ten carry around 1.5%. Trimming cost V 2 bases and J 14 bases; bases outside gene matches: 1. The germline V gene has CDR1 SGHDN and CDR2 FVKESK. CDR3 length: 12 amino acids. The chain employs TRBV14 and TRBJ1-6; 9 bases line up with TRBD1. Sequenced input: peripheral blood. The receptor comes from a human donor in a cohort sampled during active COVID-19. The CDR3 DNA reads TGTGCCAGCAGCCAATGGGACAGGGCCCTCCACTTT. Translating gives CASSQWDRALHF.